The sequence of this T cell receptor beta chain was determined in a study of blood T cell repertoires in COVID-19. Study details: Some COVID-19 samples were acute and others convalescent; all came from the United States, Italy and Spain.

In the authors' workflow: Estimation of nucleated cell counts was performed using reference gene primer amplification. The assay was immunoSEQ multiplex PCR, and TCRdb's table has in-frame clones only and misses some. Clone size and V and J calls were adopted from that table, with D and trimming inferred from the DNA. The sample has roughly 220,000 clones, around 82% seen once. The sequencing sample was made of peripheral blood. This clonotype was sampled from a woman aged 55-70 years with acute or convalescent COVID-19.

CDR3 sequence reads: CASSQRGYQETQYF. DNA of the CDR3: TGTGCCAGCAGCCAAAGGGGGTACCAAGAGACCCAGTACTTC. The rearrangement uses TRBV3-1 (or the pseudogene TRBV3-2) and TRBJ2-5; weak D call: TRBD1 (6 bases). Germline CDR1 and CDR2: LGHDT and YNNKEL (reference sequence). Trimming removed 2 bases from V and 0 bases from J, with 7 bases in between. The CDR3 extends over 14 amino acids.